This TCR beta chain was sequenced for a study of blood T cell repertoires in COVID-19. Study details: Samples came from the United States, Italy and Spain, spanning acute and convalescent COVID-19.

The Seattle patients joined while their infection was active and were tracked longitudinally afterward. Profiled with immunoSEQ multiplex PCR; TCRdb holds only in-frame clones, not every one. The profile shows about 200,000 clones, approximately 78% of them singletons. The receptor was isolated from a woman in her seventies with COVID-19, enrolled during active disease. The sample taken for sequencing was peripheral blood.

This CDR3 reads CASSESRGGTDTQYF. CDR3 bases: TGCGCCAGCAGTGAGTCGCGGGGTGGCACAGATACGCAGTATTTT. This chain connects TRBV10-1 to TRBJ2-3, with TRBD2 as a possible D gene (6 bases). The CDR3 spans 15 residues. Germline loops: CDR1 WNHNN, CDR2 SYGVQD (reference sequence). V shed 0 bases and J shed 1 base, with 8 bases lying between them.